This T cell receptor beta chain is from a study of cytomegalovirus exposure and HLA in healthy donors. Primers: 60 Vbeta forward and 13 Jbeta reverse. In the original analysis: An analysis performed later counted 81 million or so unique TCR beta chains (roughly 9.9 million of them shared). Method: immunoSEQ multiplex PCR; TCRdb's copy keeps in-frame clones and lacks some. V and J calls and clone size are given by that table; D and trimming were obtained from the DNA. The sample records approximately 280,000 clones, around 90% being singletons. Unrecorded immune exposures were likely, despite nominal health at sampling. Study-level points and caveats: The later analysis indicated that the majority of CMV-associated TCR beta chains appeared HLA-restricted. Confirmation in vitro established that a few CMV-associated chains were specific for CMV antigens.

Concerning this clone itself: Antigen specificity is unknown.

The CDR3 is made up of 13 amino acids. Germline lookup yields CDR1 SQVTM and CDR2 ANQGSEA. Losses at the gene ends were 5 bases for V and 7 bases for J; bases not matched to a gene: 7. The V gene is TRBV29-1, the J gene TRBJ1-4, with 7 bases aligning to TRBD1. Material: PBMCs. This sequence was found in a woman aged 18-30 years in good health and CMV-seronegative. CDR3 in DNA: TGCAGCGTTCAGACAGGGAGAAGTGAAAAACTGTTTTTT. Amino acids: CSVQTGRSEKLFF.